Below are 8 T cell receptor beta chains sequenced from a single sample in a study of metastatic and nonmetastatic thyroid tumors. Using MiXCR, TCRdb reanalyzed the PCR reads. The table shows about 41,000 clones, with roughly a quarter occurring only once. Ahead of thyroid surgery, no patient had received treatment of any kind. Sample: tumor tissue. The origin of the receptors is a female donor with papillary thyroid cancer or a benign thyroid nodule (not recorded which). Some clones in this sample may be carry-over from other donors' samples.

This rearrangement joins TRBV5-1 to TRBJ2-2; D uncertain. CDR1 and CDR2 (germline): SGHRS, YFSETQ. CDR3 size: 14 residues. Trimming took off 2 bases at V and 3 bases at J, with 8 bases between the two ends. The CDR3 reads CASSLSSDTGELFF. The CDR3 bases are TGCGCCAGCAGCTTATCAAGTGACACCGGGGAGCTGTTTTTT. Full variable domain (rest looked up from reference TRBV5-1 and TRBJ2-2): KAGVTQTPRYLIKTRGQQVTLSCSPISGHRSVSWYQQTPGQGLQFLFEYFSETQRNKGNFPGRFSGRQFSNSRSEMNVSTLELGDSALYLCASSLSSDTGELFFGEGSRLTVL.

V usage is TRBV6-1 and J usage is TRBJ2-1; D possibly corresponds to TRBD2 (5 bases). Looked up from germline, CDR1 is MNHNS and CDR2 is SASEGT. The CDR3 totals 11 residues. Trimming removed 6 bases from V and 7 bases from J, with 7 bases in between. CDR3 bases: TGTGCCAGCAGCACGGGGAATGAGCAGTTCTTC. Translating it yields CASSTGNEQFF.

The sample holds many counts of this clone. V is TRBV6-2 or TRBV6-3 and J is TRBJ2-5, with D possibly being TRBD2 (5 bases). Trimming pared 10 bases from V and 3 bases from J, leaving 15 bases between. The CDR3 has 13 amino acids. The germline gives CDR1 MNHEY, CDR2 SVGEGT. The CDR3 region has the DNA TGTGCCACCAAAATTACTAGAAAAGAGACCCAGTACTTC. It is translated as CATKITRKETQYF.

This clone was recorded at least ten times. The V and J genes are TRBV10-2 and TRBJ2-3; 12 positions agree with TRBD2. CDR1 is WSHSY, CDR2 SAAADI, per germline. This CDR3 region has 16 residues. Trimming at V came to 0 bases and at J to 5 bases, leaving 3 bases not matched to a gene. The CDR3 region is CASSESTSGSLDTQYF. For the CDR3, the DNA is TGCGCCAGCAGTGAGTCGACTAGCGGGAGTTTAGATACGCAGTATTTT.

This clone was detected many times. This may arise from a read error, as a much more abundant clone is one base away. This rearrangement joins TRBV28 to TRBJ1-2, with 9 bases matching TRBD1. Germline assignment: CDR1 MDHEN and CDR2 SYDVKM. The CDR3 has 14 residues. Trimming at V came to 5 bases and at J to 7 bases, leaving 8 bases not matched to a gene. The DNA of the CDR3 is TGTGCCAGCAGTGGAACAGGGGGCAAAGTTGGCTACACCTTC. Protein sequence: CASSGTGGKVGYTF.

In its sample, this clone was seen many times. The chain carries TRBV7-6 and TRBJ2-7; 8 bases line up with TRBD1. The length of the CDR3 is 15 residues. In germline, CDR1 is SGHVS, CDR2 FNYEAQ. Trimming at V came to 0 bases and at J to 4 bases, leaving 5 bases not matched to a gene. CDR3 region: CASSLAGRGQYEQYF. Written as DNA, the CDR3 is TGTGCCAGCAGCTTAGCGGGCAGGGGGCAGTACGAGCAGTACTTC.

The gene calls are TRBV20-1 and TRBJ1-1; D is uncertain. Trimming removed 2 bases at V and 0 bases at J, with 13 bases between. The V gene's germline CDR1 is DFQATT and CDR2 SNEGSKA (reference sequence). The CDR3 totals 15 residues. The CDR3 sequence is CSARILVSMNTEAFF. The CDR3 coding sequence is TGCAGTGCTAGAATATTGGTGTCGATGAACACTGAAGCTTTCTTT.

This rearrangement joins TRBV10-1 to TRBJ2-7; no clear D gene. This CDR3 has 14 amino acids. Trimming left V 6 bases short and J 6 bases short, with 18 bases between. CDR1 WNHNN and CDR2 SYGVQD come from the germline V gene (reference sequence). The CDR3 region has the DNA TGCGCCAGCAGCGCCGGTCTACAAGGATTCGAGCAGTACTTC. It yields the protein CASSAGLQGFEQYF.